Sequencing of this T cell receptor beta chain was carried out in a study of cytomegalovirus exposure and HLA in healthy donors. Study background: The roughly 120 validation repertoires, a later analysis reported, used the same platform as the roughly 710 first-cohort repertoires.

The CDR3 has 15 residues. Germline V gene lookup returns CDR1 MNHEY and CDR2 SMNVEV (reference sequence). The V segment lost 4 bases and the J segment 2 bases; nucleotides outside the gene matches: 3. Sequenced by immunoSEQ multiplex PCR; TCRdb stores in-frame clones only, minus some. Of 150,000 to 200,000 clones listed, approximately 84% are singletons. The TCR originated in a man younger than 35 in good health and CMV-seropositive. The sequenced material came from PBMCs. This chain joins TRBV27 and TRBJ2-7; 12 bases fit TRBD2. The CDR3 DNA is TGTGCCAGCAGTTCTCTAGCGGGAGGGACCTACGAGCAGTACTTC. Amino acids: CASSSLAGGTYEQYF.